This T cell receptor beta chain is from a study of cytomegalovirus exposure and HLA in healthy donors. This clone was observed a few times. 60 Vbeta and 13 Jbeta primers were used in PCR. The repertoire was sequenced with immunoSEQ multiplex PCR; TCRdb's copy has only in-frame clones and lacks some. The sample holds over 130,000 clones, 76% seen once. CDR3 length: 16 amino acids. CDR1 is MNHEY and CDR2 is SMNVEV in the germline V gene (reference sequence). With 2 bases removed from V and 2 bases from J, the gap between germline ends came to 16 bases. The sample was PBMCs. The chain joins TRBV27 to TRBJ2-7; possibly TRBD2 for D (7 bases). This TCR came from a man aged 35-49 years in good health and CMV-seronegative. Written as DNA, the CDR3 is TGTGCCAGCAGTTTAAAGGGATGGGGGGGCCCCTACGAGCAGTACTTC. This sequence encodes CASSLKGWGGPYEQYF.